This TCR beta chain was identified during a study of cytomegalovirus exposure and HLA in healthy donors. Study conclusions and caveats: The study put under 200 TCR beta chains on its list as cytomegalovirus-associated.

Use of 60 Vbeta and 13 Jbeta primers characterized the PCR. In the authors' methods: Later, an analysis found 75 million to 100 million unique TCR beta chains, and approximately 10 million of these were shared. The assay was immunoSEQ multiplex PCR, and TCRdb's table has in-frame clones only and misses some. Clone size and V and J calls were adopted from that table, with D and trimming inferred from the DNA. The data hold 89,000 or so clones, with roughly 75% observed a single time. Donors were ostensibly healthy at sampling, although undocumented immune exposures were probable. In this sample, this clone turned up once. Its antigen is undetermined. V dropped 9 bases and J dropped 1 base, with 19 bases sitting between them. In germline, CDR1 is SGHTS, CDR2 YDEGEE. This CDR3 spans 15 amino acids.

J is TRBJ1-2 and V is TRBV5-8, with a weak D call TRBD1 (6 bases). Source material: PBMCs. This TCR was recovered from a man aged 55 to 69 in good health and CMV-seronegative. The CDR3 reads CATTWRGLNNYGYTF. The CDR3 DNA reads TGTGCCACTACTTGGCGGGGGCTGAATAACTATGGCTACACCTTC. Complete variable domain (other parts from reference TRBV5-8 and TRBJ1-2): EAGVTQSPTHLIKTRGQQATLRCSPISGHTSVYWYQQALGLGLQFLLWYDEGEERNRGNFPPRFSGRQFPNYSSELNVNALELEDSALYLCATTWRGLNNYGYTFGSGTRLTVV.